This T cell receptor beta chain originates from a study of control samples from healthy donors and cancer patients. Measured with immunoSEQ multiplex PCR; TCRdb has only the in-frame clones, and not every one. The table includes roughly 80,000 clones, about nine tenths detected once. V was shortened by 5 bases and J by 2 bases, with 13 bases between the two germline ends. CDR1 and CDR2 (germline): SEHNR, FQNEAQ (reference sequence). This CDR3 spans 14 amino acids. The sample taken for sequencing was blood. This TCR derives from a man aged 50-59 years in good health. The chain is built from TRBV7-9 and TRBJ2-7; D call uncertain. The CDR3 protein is CASSPPWGTYEQYF. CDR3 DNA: TGTGCCAGCAGCCCACCATGGGGTACCTACGAGCAGTACTTC.